The 17 T cell receptor beta chains below all came from one sample that was sequenced in a study of T cell repertoires in cytomegalovirus infection. In TCRdb, the reads were re-called with MiXCR into one record per CDR3 protein. The table lists roughly 990,000 distinct CDR3 sequences, around 29% of them singletons. Antigens of these TCRs are unknown. Sequencing used cultured CD8+ T cells from PBMCs, obtained from culture after CMV antigen stimulation. All receptors come from a human donor in good health (CMV status not recorded). Some clones in this sample may be carry-over from other donors' samples.

This clonotype was seen repeatedly, ten times or more. The chain carries TRBV7-8 and TRBJ2-1; possible D gene TRBD1, 6 bases. From germline, CDR1 is SGHVS and CDR2 FQNEAQ. V was trimmed by 2 bases and J by 7 bases, leaving 15 bases between them. This CDR3 contains 15 residues. This CDR3 reads CASSLPGVAWNEQFF. The CDR3 DNA sequence: TGTGCCAGCAGCTTACCAGGGGTTGCGTGGAATGAGCAGTTCTTC.

The sample holds a few counts of this clonotype. The rearrangement links TRBV12-3 or TRBV12-4 to TRBJ1-1; 7 positions match TRBD1. With V trimmed by 3 bases and J by 0 bases, 4 bases remained unmatched. The CDR3 runs 15 residues. The CDR3, as DNA: TGTGCCAGCAGTTTTGGGGACAGCGTGAACACTGAAGCTTTCTTT. This translates into CASSFGDSVNTEAFF.

The V and J genes are TRBV18 and TRBJ2-3; 8 nucleotides match TRBD2. CDR1 and CDR2 from the germline V gene are KGHSH and LQKENI. This CDR3 spans 15 amino acids. Trimming cost V 3 bases and J 5 bases; bases outside gene matches: 7. The CDR3 DNA is TGTGCCAGCTCACCCTTTTTCGGGGGGGAAGATACGCAGTATTTT. It yields the protein CASSPFFGGEDTQYF.

This clonotype has a handful of counts. V is TRBV7-9 and J is TRBJ1-2; the D is unclear. The CDR3 sequence is 13 residues long. V dropped 5 bases and J dropped 8 bases, with 15 bases sitting between them. Germline V gene sequence: CDR1 SEHNR, CDR2 FQNEAQ (reference sequence). As DNA, the CDR3 is TGTGCCAGCAGCAACCCAGAGGGCGGGGGCTACACCTTC. It translates to CASSNPEGGGYTF. The variable domain in full, with the rest retrieved from reference TRBV7-9 and TRBJ1-2, is DTGVSQNPRHKITKRGQNVTFRCDPISEHNRLYWYRQTLGQGPEFLTYFQNEAQLEKSRLLSDRFSAERPKGSFSTLEIQRTEQGDSAMYLCASSNPEGGGYTFGSGTRLTVV.

The V gene is TRBV12-3 or TRBV12-4, the J gene TRBJ1-3, with a weak D call TRBD1 (5 bases). Between the trimmed V and J ends, which lost 5 bases and 0 bases, there was a span of 11 bases. The CDR3 sequence is 15 residues long. The CDR3 sequence: CASSRGDGSGNTIYF. CDR3 coding DNA: TGTGCCAGCAGTAGAGGGGACGGCTCTGGAAACACCATATATTTT.

As to this clonotype: Sequence at one end of the junction differs from germline and may be a read error. The chain combines TRBV20-1 with TRBJ2-2, with D perhaps matching TRBD2 (6 bases). CDR3 length: 14 residues. CDR1 DFQATT and CDR2 SNEGSKA come from the germline V gene (reference sequence). Here the CDR3 DNA reads TGCAGTGCTAGAGATTCCGGGAACACCGGGGGGCTGTTTTTT. It codes for CSARDSGNTGGLFF.

CDR3 coding DNA: TGTGCCAGCAGAGGACTTAACAATGAGCAGTTCTTC. This translates into CASRGLNNEQFF. This chain connects TRBV9 to TRBJ2-1; TRBD2 might be the D (5 bases). Germline-derived CDR1 and CDR2 are SGDLS and YYNGEE. CDR3 size: 12 residues. Trimming pared 5 bases from V and 5 bases from J, leaving 8 bases between.

This clonotype has only a few counts. This chain links TRBV7-3 with TRBJ2-1; unclear D gene. CDR3 length: 13 residues. The V gene lost 5 bases and the J gene lost 10 bases, with 15 bases spanning the gap. Germline lookup yields CDR1 SGHTA and CDR2 FQGTGA. The CDR3 DNA follows: TGTGCCAGCAGCCTCTTCCCATTGGTGGAGCAGTTCTTC. Protein product: CASSLFPLVEQFF.

The J gene is TRBJ2-2, the V gene TRBV4-1, with a tentative D call TRBD2 (6 bases). The CDR3 runs 18 residues. V lost 3 bases to trimming and J lost 6 bases, with 23 bases between them. Germline assignment: CDR1 MGHRA and CDR2 YSYEKL. The CDR3 bases are TGCGCCAGCAGCCACCCTATAGAACGAGGAGGGCCAGCCGGGGAGCTGTTTTTT. Its protein product is CASSHPIERGGPAGELFF.

The V call is TRBV29-1, the J call TRBJ2-7; D tentatively reads TRBD1 or TRBD2 (5 bases each). V was cut by 4 bases and J by 3 bases, with 16 bases left in between. The CDR3 runs 14 residues. Per the germline V gene, CDR1 is SQVTM and CDR2 is ANQGSEA. CDR3 in DNA: TGCAGCGTTGTGTCAGGGACGGAACTCTACGAGCAGTACTTC. Amino acids: CSVVSGTELYEQYF.

In this sample, this clonotype turned up once. The chain uses TRBV7-2 and TRBJ1-3; no clear D. This CDR3 comprises 15 residues. The germline gives CDR1 SGHTA, CDR2 FQGNSA. V was cut by 5 bases and J by 0 bases, with 11 bases left in between. The CDR3 DNA sequence: TGTGCCAGCAGCGTACTTTTGAGCTCTGGAAACACCATATATTTT. Residues: CASSVLLSSGNTIYF.

This clonotype was counted a few times. CDR3 nucleotide sequence: TGTGCCAGCAGTTACTCGGTACACGATAGCAATCAGCCCCAGCATTTT. It is translated as CASSYSVHDSNQPQHF. This sequence joins TRBV6-2 or TRBV6-3 and TRBJ1-5; D is ambiguous. CDR1 and CDR2 from the germline V gene are MNHEY and SVGEGT. The length of the CDR3 is 16 residues. Trimming took off 0 bases at V and 0 bases at J, with 9 bases between the two ends.

This clonotype appeared a few times. The gene calls are TRBV28 and TRBJ2-3; 15 bases are a match to TRBD2. Per germline, CDR1 MDHEN and CDR2 SYDVKM. The CDR3 sequence is 16 residues long. V gave up 6 bases and J gave up 4 bases; unmatched junction bases: 5. CDR3 residues: CASSYGTSGRSDTQYF. The CDR3 coding sequence is TGTGCCAGCAGCTACGGGACTAGCGGGAGGTCAGATACGCAGTATTTT.

The chain has TRBV6-8 and TRBJ1-2; TRBD1 aligns across 11 bases. V dropped 6 bases and J dropped 7; count of bases not matched to a gene: 10. This CDR3 has 15 residues. Germline V gene data show CDR1 as MNHGY and CDR2 as SAAAGT. CDR3 amino acids: CASRRPGQGVGGYTF. DNA for the CDR3: TGTGCCAGCAGAAGGCCGGGACAGGGGGTAGGTGGCTACACCTTC.

This clonotype was observed a few times. This chain links TRBV6-6 with TRBJ1-4; TRBD1 agrees at 8 bases. The CDR3 extends over 20 amino acids. CDR1 and CDR2 (germline): MNHNY, SVGAGI (reference sequence). V lost 5 bases to trimming and J lost 9 bases; unmatched junction nucleotides: 26. The chain's CDR3 is CASSGDRGGPDPSPGKKLFF. The CDR3 DNA sequence: TGTGCCAGCAGTGGTGACAGGGGTGGGCCAGACCCAAGTCCCGGGAAAAAACTGTTTTTT.

This chain's CDR3 is CASSQDRTYDTEAFF. The DNA for the CDR3 is TGTGCCAGCAGCCAAGACCGGACCTATGACACTGAAGCTTTCTTT. The V and J genes are TRBV14 and TRBJ1-1; D gene ambiguous. The CDR3 loop spans 15 amino acids. V was clipped by 0 bases and J by 3 bases, with 11 bases between them. Germline V gene data show CDR1 as SGHDN and CDR2 as FVKESK.

The chain is built from TRBV20-1 and TRBJ1-2; 7 bases align to TRBD1. Trimming removed 5 bases from V and 3 bases from J; junction bases left unmatched: 3. The CDR3 length is 12 residues. Germline values: CDR1 DFQATT, CDR2 SNEGSKA (reference sequence). CDR3 amino acids: CSASDRDYGYTF. The CDR3, as DNA: TGCAGTGCTTCAGACAGGGACTATGGCTACACCTTC.